Below, one T cell receptor beta chain is given with its context. Its cognate antigen is unknown. Trimming removed 2 bases at V and 8 bases at J, with 22 bases between. There are 16 residues in the CDR3. Germline CDR1 is SGHDT and CDR2 is YYEEEE. The sample is drawn from a study of cytomegalovirus exposure and HLA in healthy donors. Study conclusions and caveats: Only CMV serostatus was available as immune exposure information. DRB1 showed the most TCR associations and HLA-C the fewest in a later analysis, as rates varied by HLA locus.

PCR primers comprised 60 Vbeta and 13 Jbeta primers. How the authors handled the data: Counted up in a later analysis, unique TCR beta chains came to 65 million to 100 million, with around 9.9 million shared. Repertoires were generated with immunoSEQ multiplex PCR, while TCRdb's copy carries only in-frame clones and drops some. V, J and clone size are those of that table, while D and trimming were read from the DNA. The repertoire includes roughly 200,000 clones, about nine tenths of them detected once, and under 1.2% sits in the top ten. This clonotype originated in a boy younger than 10 in good health and CMV-seronegative. V usage is TRBV5-6 and J usage is TRBJ1-2, with D possibly being TRBD1 (6 bases). Material: PBMCs. CDR3 protein: CASSFGAGARAGGYTF. DNA for the CDR3: TGTGCCAGCAGCTTTGGCGCGGGGGCGCGGGCAGGAGGCTACACCTTC.